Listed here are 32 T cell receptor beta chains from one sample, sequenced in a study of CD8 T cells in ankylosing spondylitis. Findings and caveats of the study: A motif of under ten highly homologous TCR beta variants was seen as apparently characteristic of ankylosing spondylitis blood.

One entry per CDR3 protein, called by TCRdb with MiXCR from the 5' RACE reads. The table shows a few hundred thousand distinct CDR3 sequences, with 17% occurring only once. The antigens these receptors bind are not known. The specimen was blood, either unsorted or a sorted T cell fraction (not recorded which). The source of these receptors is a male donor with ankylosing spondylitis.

Written as DNA, the CDR3 is TGTGCCACCAGTGATCCCGTGACAGGGCAGGGGACCCAGTACTTC. Translating it yields CATSDPVTGQGTQYF. The chain couples TRBV24-1 to TRBJ2-5; 7 bases are a match to TRBD1. V was pared by 3 bases and J by 7 bases, with 10 bases of the junction left unmatched. Germline-derived CDR1 and CDR2 are KGHDR and SFDVKD. The CDR3 covers 15 residues.

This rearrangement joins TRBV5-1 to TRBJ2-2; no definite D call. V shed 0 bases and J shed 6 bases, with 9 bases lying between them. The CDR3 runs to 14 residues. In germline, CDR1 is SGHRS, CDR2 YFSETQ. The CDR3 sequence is CASSLGPRAGELFF. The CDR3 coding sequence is TGCGCCAGCAGCTTGGGGCCGCGAGCCGGGGAGCTGTTTTTT.

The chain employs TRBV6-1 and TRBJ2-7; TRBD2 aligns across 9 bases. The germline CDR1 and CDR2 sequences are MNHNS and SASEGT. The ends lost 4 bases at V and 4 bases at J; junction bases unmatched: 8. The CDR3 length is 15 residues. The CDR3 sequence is CASSGSSSGRYEQYF. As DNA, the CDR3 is TGTGCCAGCAGTGGATCGTCCAGCGGGAGGTACGAGCAGTACTTC.

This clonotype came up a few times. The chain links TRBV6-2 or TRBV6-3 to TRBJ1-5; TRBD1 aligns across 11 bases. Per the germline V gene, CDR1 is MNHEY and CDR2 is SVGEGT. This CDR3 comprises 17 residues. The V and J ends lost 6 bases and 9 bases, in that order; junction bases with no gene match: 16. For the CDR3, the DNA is TGTGCCAGCAGCACTAACCCGGGACAGGGGGATGTGTGGCCCCAGCATTTT. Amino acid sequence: CASSTNPGQGDVWPQHF.

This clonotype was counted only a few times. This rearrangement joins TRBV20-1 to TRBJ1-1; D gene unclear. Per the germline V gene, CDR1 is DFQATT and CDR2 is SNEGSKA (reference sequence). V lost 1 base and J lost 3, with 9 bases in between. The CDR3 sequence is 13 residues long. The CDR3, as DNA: TGCAGTGCTAGAGTAACAGTATACACTGAAGCTTTCTTT. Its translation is CSARVTVYTEAFF.

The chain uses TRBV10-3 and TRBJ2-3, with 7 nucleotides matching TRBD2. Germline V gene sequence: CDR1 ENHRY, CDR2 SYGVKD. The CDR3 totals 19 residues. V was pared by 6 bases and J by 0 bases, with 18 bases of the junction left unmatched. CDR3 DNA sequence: TGTGCCATCAGGGCAAGTATTGCGGGAGACCGCTCTAGCACAGATACGCAGTATTTT. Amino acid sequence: CAIRASIAGDRSSTDTQYF.

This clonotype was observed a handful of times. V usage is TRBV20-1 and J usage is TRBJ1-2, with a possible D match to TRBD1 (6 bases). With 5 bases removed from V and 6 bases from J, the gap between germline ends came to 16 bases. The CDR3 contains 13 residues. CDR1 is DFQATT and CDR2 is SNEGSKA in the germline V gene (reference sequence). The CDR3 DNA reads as TGCAGTGCTGAACGACAGGTGGGCCATGGCTACACCTTC. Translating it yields CSAERQVGHGYTF.

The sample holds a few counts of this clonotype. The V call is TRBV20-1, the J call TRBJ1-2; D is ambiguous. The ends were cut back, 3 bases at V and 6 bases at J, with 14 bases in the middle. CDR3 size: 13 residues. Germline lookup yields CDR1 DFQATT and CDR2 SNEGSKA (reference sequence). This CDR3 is CSASTGKMDGYTF. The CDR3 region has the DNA TGCAGTGCTAGTACGGGCAAGATGGATGGCTACACCTTC.

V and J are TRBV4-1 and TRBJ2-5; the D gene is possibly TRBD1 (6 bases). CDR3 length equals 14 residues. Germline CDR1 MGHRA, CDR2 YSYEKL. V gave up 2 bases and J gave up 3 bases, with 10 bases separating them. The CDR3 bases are TGCGCCAGCAGCCAATTATCAGGGGAAGAGACCCAGTACTTC. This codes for CASSQLSGEETQYF.

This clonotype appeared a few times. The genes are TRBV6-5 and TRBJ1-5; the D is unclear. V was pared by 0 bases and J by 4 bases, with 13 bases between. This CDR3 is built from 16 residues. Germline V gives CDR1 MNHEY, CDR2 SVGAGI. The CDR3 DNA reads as TGTGCCAGCAGTTACTCGAAAGGGTCGGGAAATCAGCCCCAGCATTTT. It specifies CASSYSKGSGNQPQHF.

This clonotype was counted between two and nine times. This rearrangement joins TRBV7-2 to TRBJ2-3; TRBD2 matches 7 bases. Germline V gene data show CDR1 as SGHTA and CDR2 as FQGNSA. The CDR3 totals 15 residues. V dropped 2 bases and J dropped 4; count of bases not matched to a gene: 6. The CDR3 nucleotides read TGTGCCAGCAGCTTATGGGCGGGAGCCGCAGATACGCAGTATTTT. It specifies CASSLWAGAADTQYF. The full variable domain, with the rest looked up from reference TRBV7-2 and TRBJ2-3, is GAGVSQSPSNKVTEKGKDVELRCDPISGHTALYWYRQSLGQGLEFLIYFQGNSAPDKSGLPSDRFSAERTGGSVSTLTIQRTQQEDSAVYLCASSLWAGAADTQYFGPGTRLTVL.

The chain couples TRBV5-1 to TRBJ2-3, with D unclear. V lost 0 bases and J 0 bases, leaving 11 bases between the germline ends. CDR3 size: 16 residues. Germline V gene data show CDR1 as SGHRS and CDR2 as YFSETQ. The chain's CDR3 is CASSLGSSTSTDTQYF. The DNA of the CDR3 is TGCGCCAGCAGCTTGGGTTCCAGCACTAGCACAGATACGCAGTATTTT.

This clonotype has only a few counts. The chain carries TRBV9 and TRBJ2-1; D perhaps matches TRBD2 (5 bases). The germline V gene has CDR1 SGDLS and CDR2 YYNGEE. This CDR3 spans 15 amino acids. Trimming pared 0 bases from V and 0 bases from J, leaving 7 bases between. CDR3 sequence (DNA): TGTGCCAGCAGCGTAGACGGAGGCTCCTACAATGAGCAGTTCTTC. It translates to CASSVDGGSYNEQFF. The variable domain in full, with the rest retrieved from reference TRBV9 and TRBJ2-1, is DSGVTQTPKHLITATGQRVTLRCSPRSGDLSVYWYQQSLDQGLQFLIQYYNGEERAKGNILERFSAQQFPDLHSELNLSSLELGDSALYFCASSVDGGSYNEQFFGPGTRLTVL.

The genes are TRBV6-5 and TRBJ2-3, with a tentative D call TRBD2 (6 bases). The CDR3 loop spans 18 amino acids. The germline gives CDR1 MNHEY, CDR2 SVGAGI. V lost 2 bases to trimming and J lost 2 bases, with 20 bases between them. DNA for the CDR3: TGTGCCAGCAGTTACGGGCCCCTCAGGGCGGGGTTCACAGATACGCAGTATTTT. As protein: CASSYGPLRAGFTDTQYF.

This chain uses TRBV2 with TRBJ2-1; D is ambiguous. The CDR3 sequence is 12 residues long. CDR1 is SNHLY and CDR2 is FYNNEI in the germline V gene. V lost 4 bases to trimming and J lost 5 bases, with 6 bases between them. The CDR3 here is CASSANNNEQFF. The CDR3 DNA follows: TGTGCCAGCAGTGCAAATAACAATGAGCAGTTCTTC.

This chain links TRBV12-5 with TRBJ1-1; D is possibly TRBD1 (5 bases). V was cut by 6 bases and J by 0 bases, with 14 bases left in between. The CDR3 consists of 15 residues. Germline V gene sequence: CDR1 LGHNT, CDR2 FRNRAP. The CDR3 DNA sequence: TGTGCTAGTGGGTACGGGACGGCGGTGAACACTGAAGCTTTCTTT. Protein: CASGYGTAVNTEAFF.

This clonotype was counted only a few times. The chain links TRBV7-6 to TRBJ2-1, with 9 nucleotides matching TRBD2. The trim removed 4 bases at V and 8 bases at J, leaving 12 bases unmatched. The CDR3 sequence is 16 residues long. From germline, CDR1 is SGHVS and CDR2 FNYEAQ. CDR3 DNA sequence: TGTGCCAGCAGCTCCTGGGGGGCGGGAGGGTTCTATGAGCAGTTCTTC. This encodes CASSSWGAGGFYEQFF.

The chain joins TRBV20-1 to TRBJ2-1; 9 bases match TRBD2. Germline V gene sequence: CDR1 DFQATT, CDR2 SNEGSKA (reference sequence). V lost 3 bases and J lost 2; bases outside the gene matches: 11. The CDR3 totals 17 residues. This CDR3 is CSARGFGREGTYNEQFF. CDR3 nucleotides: TGCAGTGCTAGGGGTTTTGGGCGGGAGGGCACCTACAATGAGCAGTTCTTC.

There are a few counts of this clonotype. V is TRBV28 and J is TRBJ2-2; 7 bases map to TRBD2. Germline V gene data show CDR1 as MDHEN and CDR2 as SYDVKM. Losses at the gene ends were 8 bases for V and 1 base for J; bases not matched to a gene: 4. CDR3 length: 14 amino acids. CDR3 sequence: CASWASGNTGELFF. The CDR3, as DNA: TGTGCCAGCTGGGCTAGCGGGAACACCGGGGAGCTGTTTTTT.

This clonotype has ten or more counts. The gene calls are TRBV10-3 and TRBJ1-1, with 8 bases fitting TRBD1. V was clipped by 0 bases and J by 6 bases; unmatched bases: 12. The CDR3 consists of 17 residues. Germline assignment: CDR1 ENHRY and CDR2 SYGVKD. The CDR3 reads CAISESLSGQGPPEAFF. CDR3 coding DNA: TGTGCCATCAGTGAGTCGTTGTCCGGACAGGGTCCCCCTGAAGCTTTCTTT.

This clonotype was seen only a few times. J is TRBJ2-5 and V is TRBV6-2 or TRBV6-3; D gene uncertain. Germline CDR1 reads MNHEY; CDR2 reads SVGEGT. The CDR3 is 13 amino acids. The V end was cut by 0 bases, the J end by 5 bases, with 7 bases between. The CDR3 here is CASSYSILETQYF. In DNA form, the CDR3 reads TGTGCCAGCAGTTACTCGATCTTGGAGACCCAGTACTTC.

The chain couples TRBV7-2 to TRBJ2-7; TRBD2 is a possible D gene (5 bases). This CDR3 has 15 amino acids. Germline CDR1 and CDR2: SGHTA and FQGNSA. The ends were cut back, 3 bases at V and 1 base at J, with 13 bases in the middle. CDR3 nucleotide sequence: TGTGCCAGCAGCTTCTCCGGGATCCCGTCCTACGAGCAGTACTTC. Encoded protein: CASSFSGIPSYEQYF.

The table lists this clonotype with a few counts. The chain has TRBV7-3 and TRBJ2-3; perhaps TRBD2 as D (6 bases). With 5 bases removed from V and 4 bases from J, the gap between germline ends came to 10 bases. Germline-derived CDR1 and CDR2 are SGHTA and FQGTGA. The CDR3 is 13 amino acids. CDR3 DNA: TGTGCCAGCAGCCGACTAGTGTCAGATACGCAGTATTTT. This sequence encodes CASSRLVSDTQYF.

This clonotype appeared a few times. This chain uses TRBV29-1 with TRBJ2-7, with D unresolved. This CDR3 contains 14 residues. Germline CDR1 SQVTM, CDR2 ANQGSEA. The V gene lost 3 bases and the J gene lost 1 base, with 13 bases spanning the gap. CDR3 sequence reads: CSVEVNAASYEQYF. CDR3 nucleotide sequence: TGCAGCGTTGAGGTAAATGCAGCATCCTACGAGCAGTACTTC.

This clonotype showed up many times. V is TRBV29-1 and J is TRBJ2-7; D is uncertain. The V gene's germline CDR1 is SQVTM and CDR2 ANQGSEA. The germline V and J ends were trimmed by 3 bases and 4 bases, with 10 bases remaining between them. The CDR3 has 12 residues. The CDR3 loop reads CSVEDGIYEQYF. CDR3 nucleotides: TGCAGCGTTGAGGATGGGATTTACGAGCAGTACTTC.

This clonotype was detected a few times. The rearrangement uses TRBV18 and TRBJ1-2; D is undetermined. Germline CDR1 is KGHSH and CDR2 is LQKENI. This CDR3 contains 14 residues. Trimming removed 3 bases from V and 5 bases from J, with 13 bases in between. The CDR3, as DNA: TGTGCCAGCTCACCGGGTCTTGTGGGGTATGGCTACACCTTC. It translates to CASSPGLVGYGYTF.

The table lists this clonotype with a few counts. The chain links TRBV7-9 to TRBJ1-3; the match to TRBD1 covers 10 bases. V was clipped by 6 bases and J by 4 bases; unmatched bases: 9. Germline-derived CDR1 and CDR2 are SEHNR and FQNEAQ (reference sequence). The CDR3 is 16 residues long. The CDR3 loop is CASRSDRGAAGNTIYF. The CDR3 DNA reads TGTGCCAGCAGATCGGACAGGGGGGCTGCGGGAAACACCATATATTTT.

CDR3 sequence reads: CASSLTRLVYEQYF. The CDR3 bases are TGTGCCAGCAGTTTGACTCGATTAGTCTACGAGCAGTACTTC. The chain carries TRBV28 and TRBJ2-7; D not certain. The ends were cut back, 3 bases at V and 3 bases at J, with 12 bases in the middle. The CDR3 consists of 14 residues. The germline gives CDR1 MDHEN, CDR2 SYDVKM.

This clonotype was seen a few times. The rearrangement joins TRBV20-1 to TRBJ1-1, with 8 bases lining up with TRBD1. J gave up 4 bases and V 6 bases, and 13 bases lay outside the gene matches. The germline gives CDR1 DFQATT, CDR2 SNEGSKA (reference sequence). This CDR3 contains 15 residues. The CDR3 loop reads CSAIPTGGGSTEAFF. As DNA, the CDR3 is TGCAGTGCAATACCTACAGGGGGAGGGAGCACTGAAGCTTTCTTT.

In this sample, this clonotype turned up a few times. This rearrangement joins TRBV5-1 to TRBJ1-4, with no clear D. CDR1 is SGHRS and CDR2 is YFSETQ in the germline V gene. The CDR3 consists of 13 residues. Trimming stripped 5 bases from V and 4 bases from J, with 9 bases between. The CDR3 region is CASRAGHNEKLFF. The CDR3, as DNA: TGCGCCAGCAGGGCAGGTCATAATGAAAAACTGTTTTTT.

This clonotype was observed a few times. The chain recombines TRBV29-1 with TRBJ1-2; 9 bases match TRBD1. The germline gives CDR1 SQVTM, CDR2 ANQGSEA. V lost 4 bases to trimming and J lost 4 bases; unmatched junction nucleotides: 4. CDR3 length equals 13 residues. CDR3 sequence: CSVAWDRVYGYTF. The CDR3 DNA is TGCAGCGTTGCCTGGGACAGGGTCTATGGCTACACCTTC.

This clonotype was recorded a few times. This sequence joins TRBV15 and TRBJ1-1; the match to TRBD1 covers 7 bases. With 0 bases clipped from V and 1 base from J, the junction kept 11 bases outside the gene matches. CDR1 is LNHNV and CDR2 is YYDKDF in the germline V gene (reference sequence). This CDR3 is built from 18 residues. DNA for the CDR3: TGTGCCACCAGCAGAGATCTTACCGATCGACAGGGGAACACTGAAGCTTTCTTT. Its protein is CATSRDLTDRQGNTEAFF. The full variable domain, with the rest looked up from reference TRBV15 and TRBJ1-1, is DAMVIQNPRYQVTQFGKPVTLSCSQTLNHNVMYWYQQKSSQAPKLLFHYYDKDFNNEADTPDNFQSRRPNTSFCFLDIRSPGLGDTAMYLCATSRDLTDRQGNTEAFFGQGTRLTVV.